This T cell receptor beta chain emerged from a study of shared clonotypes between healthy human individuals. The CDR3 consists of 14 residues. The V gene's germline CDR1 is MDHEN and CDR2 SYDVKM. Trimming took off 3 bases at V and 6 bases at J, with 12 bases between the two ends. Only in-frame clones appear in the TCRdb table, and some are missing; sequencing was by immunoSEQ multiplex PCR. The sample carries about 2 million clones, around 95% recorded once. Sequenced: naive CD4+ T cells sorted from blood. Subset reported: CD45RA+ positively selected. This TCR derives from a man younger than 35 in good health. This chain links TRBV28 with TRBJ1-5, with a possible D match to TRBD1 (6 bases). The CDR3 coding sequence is TGTGCCAGCAGTTTCATGGGGGCGCTTCAGCCCCAGCATTTT. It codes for CASSFMGALQPQHF.